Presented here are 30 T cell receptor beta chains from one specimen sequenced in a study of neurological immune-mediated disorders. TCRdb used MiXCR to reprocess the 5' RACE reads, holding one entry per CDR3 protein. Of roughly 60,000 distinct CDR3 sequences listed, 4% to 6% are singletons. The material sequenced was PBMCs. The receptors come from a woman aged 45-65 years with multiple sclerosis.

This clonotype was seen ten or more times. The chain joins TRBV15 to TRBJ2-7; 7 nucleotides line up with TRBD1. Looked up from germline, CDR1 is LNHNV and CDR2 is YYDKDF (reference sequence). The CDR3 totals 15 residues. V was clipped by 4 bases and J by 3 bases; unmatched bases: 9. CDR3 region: CATSIAGTANYEQYF. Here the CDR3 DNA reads TGTGCCACCAGCATCGCCGGGACAGCCAACTACGAGCAGTACTTC.

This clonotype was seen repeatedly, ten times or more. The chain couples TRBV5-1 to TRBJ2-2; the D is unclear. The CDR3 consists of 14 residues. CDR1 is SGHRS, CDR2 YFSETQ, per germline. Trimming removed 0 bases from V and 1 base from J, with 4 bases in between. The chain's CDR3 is CASSLVRNTGELFF. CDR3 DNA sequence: TGCGCCAGCAGCTTGGTTAGGAACACCGGGGAGCTGTTTTTT.

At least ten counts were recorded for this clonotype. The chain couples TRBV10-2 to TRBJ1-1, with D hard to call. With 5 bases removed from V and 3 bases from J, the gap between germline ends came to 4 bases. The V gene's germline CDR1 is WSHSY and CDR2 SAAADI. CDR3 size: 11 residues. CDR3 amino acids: CASSPDTEAFF. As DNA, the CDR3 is TGCGCCAGCAGTCCCGACACTGAAGCTTTCTTT.

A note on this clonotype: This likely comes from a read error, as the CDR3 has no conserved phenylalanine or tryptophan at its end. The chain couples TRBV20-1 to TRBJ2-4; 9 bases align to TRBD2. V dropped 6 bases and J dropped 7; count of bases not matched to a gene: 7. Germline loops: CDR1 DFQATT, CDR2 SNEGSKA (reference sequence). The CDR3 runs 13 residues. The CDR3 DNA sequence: TGCAGTGCCCGACTAGCGGTTATTAACATTCAGTACTGC. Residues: CSARLAVINIQYC.

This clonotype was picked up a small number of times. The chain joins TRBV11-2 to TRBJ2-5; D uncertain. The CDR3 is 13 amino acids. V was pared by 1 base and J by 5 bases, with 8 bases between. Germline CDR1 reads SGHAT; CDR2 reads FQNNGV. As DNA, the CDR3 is TGTGCCAGCAGCTTAGGGGGTGTGGAGACCCAGTACTTC. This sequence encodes CASSLGGVETQYF.

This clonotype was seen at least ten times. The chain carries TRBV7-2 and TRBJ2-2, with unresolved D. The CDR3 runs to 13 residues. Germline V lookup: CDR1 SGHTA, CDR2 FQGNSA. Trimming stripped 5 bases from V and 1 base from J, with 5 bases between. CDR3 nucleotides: TGTGCCAGCAGCCCGGGGAACACCGGGGAGCTGTTTTTT. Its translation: CASSPGNTGELFF.

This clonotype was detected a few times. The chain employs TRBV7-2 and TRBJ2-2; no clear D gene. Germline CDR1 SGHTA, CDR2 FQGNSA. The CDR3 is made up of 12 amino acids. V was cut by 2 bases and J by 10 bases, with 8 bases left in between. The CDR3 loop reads CASSLTTPELFF. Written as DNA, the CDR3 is TGTGCCAGCAGCTTAACCACACCGGAGCTGTTTTTT.

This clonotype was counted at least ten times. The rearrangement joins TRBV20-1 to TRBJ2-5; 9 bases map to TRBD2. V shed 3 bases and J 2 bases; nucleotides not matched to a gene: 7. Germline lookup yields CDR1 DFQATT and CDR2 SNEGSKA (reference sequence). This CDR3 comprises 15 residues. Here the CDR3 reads CSARGAGGGQETQYF. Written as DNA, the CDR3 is TGCAGTGCTAGGGGAGCGGGGGGTGGACAAGAGACCCAGTACTTC.

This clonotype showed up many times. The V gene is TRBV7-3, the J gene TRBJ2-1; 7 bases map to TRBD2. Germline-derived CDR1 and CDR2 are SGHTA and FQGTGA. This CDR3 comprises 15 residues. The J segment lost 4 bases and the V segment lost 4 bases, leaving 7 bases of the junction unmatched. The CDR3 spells CASSWRGSSYNEQFF. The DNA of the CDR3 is TGTGCCAGCAGCTGGCGGGGGAGCTCTTACAATGAGCAGTTCTTC. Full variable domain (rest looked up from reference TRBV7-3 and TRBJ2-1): GAGVSQTPSNKVTEKGKYVELRCDPISGHTALYWYRQSLGQGPEFLIYFQGTGAADDSGLPNDRFFAVRPEGSVSTLKIQRTERGDSAVYLCASSWRGSSYNEQFFGPGTRLTVL.

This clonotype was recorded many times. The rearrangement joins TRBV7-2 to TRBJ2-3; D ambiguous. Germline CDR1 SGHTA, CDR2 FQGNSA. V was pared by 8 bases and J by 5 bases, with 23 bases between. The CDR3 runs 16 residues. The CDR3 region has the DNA TGTGCCAGCGGGTCCCAACCAGGCTTCAGAGGAGATACGCAGTATTTT. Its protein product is CASGSQPGFRGDTQYF.

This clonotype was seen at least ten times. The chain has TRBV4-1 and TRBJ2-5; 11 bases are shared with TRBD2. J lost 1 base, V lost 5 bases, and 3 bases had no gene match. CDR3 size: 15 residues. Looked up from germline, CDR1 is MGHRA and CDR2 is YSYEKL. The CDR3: CASSSSGGVQETQYF. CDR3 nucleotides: TGCGCCAGCAGCAGTAGCGGGGGGGTCCAAGAGACCCAGTACTTC.

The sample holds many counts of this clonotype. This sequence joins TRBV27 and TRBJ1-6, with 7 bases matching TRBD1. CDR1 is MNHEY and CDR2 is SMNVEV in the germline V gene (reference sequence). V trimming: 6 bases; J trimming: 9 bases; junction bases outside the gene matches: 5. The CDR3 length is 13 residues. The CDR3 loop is CASRTGRSSPLHF. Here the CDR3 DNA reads TGTGCCAGCAGGACAGGGAGGAGTTCACCCCTCCACTTT.

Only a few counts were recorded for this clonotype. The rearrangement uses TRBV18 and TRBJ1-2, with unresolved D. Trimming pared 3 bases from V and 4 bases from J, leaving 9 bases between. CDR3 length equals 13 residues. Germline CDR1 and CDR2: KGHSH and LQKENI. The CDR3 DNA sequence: TGTGCCAGCTCACCGGACTCCTCCTATGGCTACACCTTC. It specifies CASSPDSSYGYTF. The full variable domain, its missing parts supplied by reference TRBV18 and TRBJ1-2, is NAGVMQNPRHLVRRRGQEARLRCSPMKGHSHVYWYRQLPEEGLKFMVYLQKENIIDESGMPKERFSAEFPKEGPSILRIQQVVRGDSAAYFCASSPDSSYGYTFGSGTRLTVV.

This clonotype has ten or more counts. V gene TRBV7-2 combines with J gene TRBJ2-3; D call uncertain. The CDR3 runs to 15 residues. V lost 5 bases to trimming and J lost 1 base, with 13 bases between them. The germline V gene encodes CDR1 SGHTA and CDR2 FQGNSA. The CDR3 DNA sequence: TGTGCCAGCAGCCTCCCCGCTGGAGGCACAGATACGCAGTATTTT. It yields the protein CASSLPAGGTDTQYF.

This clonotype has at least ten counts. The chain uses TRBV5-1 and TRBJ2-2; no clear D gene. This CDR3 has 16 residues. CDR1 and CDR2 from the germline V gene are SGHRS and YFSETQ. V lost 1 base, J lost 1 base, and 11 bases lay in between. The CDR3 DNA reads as TGCGCCAGCAGCTTGTTAATTGCCGGGAACACCGGGGAGCTGTTTTTT. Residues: CASSLLIAGNTGELFF.

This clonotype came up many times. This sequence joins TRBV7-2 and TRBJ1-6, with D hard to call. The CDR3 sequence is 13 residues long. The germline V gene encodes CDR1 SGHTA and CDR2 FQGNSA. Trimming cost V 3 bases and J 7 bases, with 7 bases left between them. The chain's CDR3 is CASSFSGNSPLHF. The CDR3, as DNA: TGTGCCAGCAGCTTTAGCGGGAATTCACCCCTCCACTTT.

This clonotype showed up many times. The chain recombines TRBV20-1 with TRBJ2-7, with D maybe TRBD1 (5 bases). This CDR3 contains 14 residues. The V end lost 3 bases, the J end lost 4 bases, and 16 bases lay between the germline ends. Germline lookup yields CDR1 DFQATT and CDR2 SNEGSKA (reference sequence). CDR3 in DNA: TGCAGTGCTAGGTCCGCCAGGGAAGTTTACGAGCAGTACTTC. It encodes CSARSAREVYEQYF.

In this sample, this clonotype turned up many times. CDR3 bases: TGTGCCATCAGTGAGTCGGGGCAGGGCGCTTCGCCCCAGCATTTT. It is translated as CAISESGQGASPQHF. The chain joins TRBV10-3 to TRBJ1-5, with D perhaps matching TRBD1 (5 bases). The CDR3 has 15 residues. The germline gives CDR1 ENHRY, CDR2 SYGVKD. V gave up 0 bases and J gave up 9 bases, with 15 bases separating them.

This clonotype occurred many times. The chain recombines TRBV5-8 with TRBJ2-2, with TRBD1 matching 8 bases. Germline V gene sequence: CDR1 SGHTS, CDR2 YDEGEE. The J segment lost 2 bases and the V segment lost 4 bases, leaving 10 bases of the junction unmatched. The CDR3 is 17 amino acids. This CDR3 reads CASSTSTGAYNTGELFF. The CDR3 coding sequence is TGTGCCAGCAGCACCTCGACAGGGGCTTATAACACCGGGGAGCTGTTTTTT.

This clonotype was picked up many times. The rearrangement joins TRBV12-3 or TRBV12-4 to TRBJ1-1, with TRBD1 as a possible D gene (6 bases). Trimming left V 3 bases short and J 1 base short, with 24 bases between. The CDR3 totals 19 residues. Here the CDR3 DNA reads TGTGCCAGCAGTTTTCAGACCGGGACAAACACTTTAAGGAACACTGAAGCTTTCTTT. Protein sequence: CASSFQTGTNTLRNTEAFF.

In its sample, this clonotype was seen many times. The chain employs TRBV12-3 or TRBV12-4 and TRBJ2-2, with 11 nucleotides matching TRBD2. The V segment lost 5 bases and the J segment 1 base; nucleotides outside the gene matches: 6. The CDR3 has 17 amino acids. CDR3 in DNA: TGTGCCAGCAGTCCTACGGGACTAGCGGAGAACACCGGGGAGCTGTTTTTT. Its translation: CASSPTGLAENTGELFF.

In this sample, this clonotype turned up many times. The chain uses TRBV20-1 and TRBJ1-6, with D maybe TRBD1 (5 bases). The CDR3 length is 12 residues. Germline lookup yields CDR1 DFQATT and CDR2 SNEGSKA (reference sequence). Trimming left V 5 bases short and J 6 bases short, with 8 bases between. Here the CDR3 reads CSADQGNSPLHF. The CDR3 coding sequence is TGCAGTGCTGATCAGGGTAATTCACCCCTCCACTTT.

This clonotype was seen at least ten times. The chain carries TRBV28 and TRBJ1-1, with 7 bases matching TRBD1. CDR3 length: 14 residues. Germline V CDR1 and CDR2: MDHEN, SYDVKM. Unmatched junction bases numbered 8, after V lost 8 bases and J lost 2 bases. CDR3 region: CASGQETFNTEAFF. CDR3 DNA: TGTGCCAGCGGACAGGAGACCTTCAACACTGAAGCTTTCTTT.

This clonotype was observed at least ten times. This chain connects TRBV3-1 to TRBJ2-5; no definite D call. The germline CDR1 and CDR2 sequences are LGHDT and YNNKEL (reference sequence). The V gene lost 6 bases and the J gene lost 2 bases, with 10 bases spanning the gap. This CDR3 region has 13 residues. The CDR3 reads CASSHTDQETQYF. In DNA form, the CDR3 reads TGTGCCAGCAGTCACACGGATCAAGAGACCCAGTACTTC.

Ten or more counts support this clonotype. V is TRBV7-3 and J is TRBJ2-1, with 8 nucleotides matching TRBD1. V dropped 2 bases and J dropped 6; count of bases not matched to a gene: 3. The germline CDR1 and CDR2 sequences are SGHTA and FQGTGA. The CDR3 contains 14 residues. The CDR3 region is CASSLQGAFNEQFF. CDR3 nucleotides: TGTGCCAGCAGCTTACAGGGGGCCTTCAATGAGCAGTTCTTC.

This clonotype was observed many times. The CDR3 DNA is TGTGCCAGCAGCCCATCCGGGACGGTAGAGACCCAGTACTTC. Amino acid sequence: CASSPSGTVETQYF. The chain combines TRBV7-2 with TRBJ2-5; the D gene could be TRBD1 or TRBD2 (5 bases each). The ends were cut back, 5 bases at V and 4 bases at J, with 14 bases in the middle. The CDR3 runs 14 residues. Germline CDR1 is SGHTA and CDR2 is FQGNSA.

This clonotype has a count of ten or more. The CDR3: CSARDGQRWDEQFF. The CDR3 nucleotides are TGCAGTGCTAGAGATGGGCAGCGGTGGGATGAGCAGTTCTTC. The gene calls are TRBV20-1 and TRBJ2-1; D may be TRBD2 (5 bases). CDR3 length equals 14 residues. Trimming pared 0 bases from V and 8 bases from J, leaving 14 bases between. From germline, CDR1 is DFQATT and CDR2 SNEGSKA (reference sequence).

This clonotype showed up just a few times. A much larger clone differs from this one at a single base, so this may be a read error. The CDR3 DNA is TGTGCCAGCAGCCAGAGAAACGGGGGCTTTGGGTATTTT. Translation: CASSQRNGGFGYF. This chain connects TRBV3-1 to TRBJ2-3, with D perhaps given as TRBD1 or TRBD2 (6 bases each). This CDR3 contains 13 residues. Germline CDR1 reads LGHDT; CDR2 reads YNNKEL (reference sequence). Trimming removed 3 bases at V and 14 bases at J, with 18 bases between.

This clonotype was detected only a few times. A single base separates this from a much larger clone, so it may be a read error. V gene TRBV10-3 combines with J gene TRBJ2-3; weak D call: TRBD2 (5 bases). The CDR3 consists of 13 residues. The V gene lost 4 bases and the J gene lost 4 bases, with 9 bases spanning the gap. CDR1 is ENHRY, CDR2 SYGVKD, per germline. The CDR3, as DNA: TGTGCCATCAGTGCGAAGGGAGCAGATACGCAGTATTTT. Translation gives CAISAKGADTQYF.

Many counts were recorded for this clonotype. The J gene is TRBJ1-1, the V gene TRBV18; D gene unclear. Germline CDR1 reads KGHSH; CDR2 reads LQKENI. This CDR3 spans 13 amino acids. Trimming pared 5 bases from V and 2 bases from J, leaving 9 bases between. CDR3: CASSSQANTEAFF. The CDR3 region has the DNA TGTGCCAGCTCATCCCAAGCCAACACTGAAGCTTTCTTT.